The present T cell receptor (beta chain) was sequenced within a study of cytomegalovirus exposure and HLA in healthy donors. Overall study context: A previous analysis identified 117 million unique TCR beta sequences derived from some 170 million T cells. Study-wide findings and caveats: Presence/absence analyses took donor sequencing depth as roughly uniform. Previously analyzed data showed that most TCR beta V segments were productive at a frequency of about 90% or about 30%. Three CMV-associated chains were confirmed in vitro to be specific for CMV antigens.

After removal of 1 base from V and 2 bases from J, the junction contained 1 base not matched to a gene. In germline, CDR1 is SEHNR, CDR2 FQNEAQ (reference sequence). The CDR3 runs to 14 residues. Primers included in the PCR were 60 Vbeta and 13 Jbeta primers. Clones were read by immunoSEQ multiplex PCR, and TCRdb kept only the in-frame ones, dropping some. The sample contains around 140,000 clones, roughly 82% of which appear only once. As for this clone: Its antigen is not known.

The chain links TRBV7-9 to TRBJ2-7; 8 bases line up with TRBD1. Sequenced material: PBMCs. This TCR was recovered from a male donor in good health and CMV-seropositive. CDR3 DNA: TGTGCCAGCAGCTTAGGGACAGGGCCCTACGAGCAGTACTTC. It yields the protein CASSLGTGPYEQYF.